Below, 19 T cell receptor beta chains from the same sample are listed, as sequenced in a study of long-term antiretroviral therapy in people with HIV. Assay version v3.0 of immunoSEQ was used, and it was run at survey level. Method: immunoSEQ multiplex PCR; TCRdb's copy keeps in-frame clones and lacks some. The table lists approximately 12,000 clones, around nine tenths of them singletons. This sample comprised unsorted PBMCs, obtained 0.2 years before starting antiretroviral therapy. The receptor source for this set is a woman aged 40 to 50 with HIV.

The chain uses TRBV27 and TRBJ2-6; D is tentatively TRBD1 or TRBD2 (5 bases each). V was shortened by 6 bases and J by 2 bases, with 11 bases between the two germline ends. The CDR3 is made up of 15 amino acids. Germline lookup yields CDR1 MNHEY and CDR2 SMNVEV (reference sequence). The CDR3 nucleotides read TGTGCCAGCAGACCTGGGACCGCTGGGGCCAACGTCCTGACTTTC. It is translated as CASRPGTAGANVLTF.

As DNA, the CDR3 is TGTGCCAGCAGTGATACGGGGCCTTGGGAAGCTTTCTTT. This gives the protein CASSDTGPWEAFF. This chain joins TRBV2 and TRBJ1-1; D perhaps matches TRBD1 (5 bases). This CDR3 region has 13 residues. The germline gives CDR1 SNHLY, CDR2 FYNNEI. V lost 3 bases to trimming and J lost 8 bases, with 13 bases between them.

The chain combines TRBV4-3 with TRBJ1-6, with TRBD1 matching 7 bases. V gave up 3 bases and J gave up 7 bases; unmatched junction bases: 6. There are 15 residues in the CDR3. Per the germline V gene, CDR1 is LGHNA and CDR2 is YSLEER. CDR3 in amino acids: CASSQAGRGNSPLHF. CDR3 nucleotides: TGCGCCAGCAGCCAGGCAGGCAGGGGGAATTCACCCCTCCACTTT.

V usage is TRBV5-8 and J usage is TRBJ1-4; 12 nucleotides align to TRBD1. The V gene's germline CDR1 is SGHTS and CDR2 YDEGEE. The J segment lost 0 bases and the V segment lost 3 bases, leaving 6 bases of the junction unmatched. There are 18 residues in the CDR3. The CDR3 DNA reads as TGTGCCAGCAGCTGGGGACAGGGGGCCGTTGCAACTAATGAAAAACTGTTTTTT. This translates into CASSWGQGAVATNEKLFF.

The rearrangement links TRBV30 to TRBJ1-2; D not resolved. The V gene lost 5 bases and the J gene lost 4 bases, with 17 bases spanning the gap. This CDR3 region has 14 residues. Germline V CDR1 and CDR2: GTSNPN, SVGIG (reference sequence). The CDR3 bases are TGTGCCTGGCGAGACTACAGCAGTATCTATGGCTACACCTTC. The encoded protein is CAWRDYSSIYGYTF.

The genes are TRBV5-4 and TRBJ2-3, with 9 nucleotides matching TRBD1. V lost 4 bases, J lost 4 bases, and 4 bases stayed unmatched. The CDR3 sequence is 14 residues long. Germline CDR1 and CDR2: SGHNT and YYREEE (reference sequence). Written as DNA, the CDR3 is TGTGCCAGCAGCATACGGACAGGGGCAGATACGCAGTATTTT. This gives the protein CASSIRTGADTQYF.

DNA for the CDR3: TGCGCCAGCAGCGCAGGGGGCAATAATCAGCCCCAGCATTTT. Protein sequence: CASSAGGNNQPQHF. The V call is TRBV10-2, the J call TRBJ1-5, with TRBD1 matching 8 bases. The germline V gene has CDR1 WSHSY and CDR2 SAAADI. Trimming took 6 bases from V and 4 from J; bases not matched to a gene: 5. CDR3 size: 14 residues.

The chain employs TRBV6-5 and TRBJ1-4, with D unclear. This CDR3 has 14 residues. V lost 2 bases and J lost 6, with 10 bases in between. Germline V gene lookup returns CDR1 MNHEY and CDR2 SVGAGI. The CDR3: CASSYRATHEKLFF. CDR3 bases: TGTGCCAGCAGTTACAGGGCGACCCATGAAAAACTGTTTTTT.

This chain connects TRBV19 to TRBJ1-4; 9 bases are a match to TRBD1. The CDR3 is 14 amino acids. CDR1 and CDR2 from the germline V gene are LNHDA and SQIVND (reference sequence). J was trimmed by 8 bases and V by 6 bases; bases with no gene match: 7. DNA for the CDR3: TGTGCCAGTAGAACAGGGGGCGCGGGGGAAAAACTGTTTTTT. Its translation: CASRTGGAGEKLFF.

The chain recombines TRBV2 with TRBJ2-2; D tentatively fits TRBD1 or TRBD2 (6 bases each). This CDR3 is built from 14 residues. Germline-derived CDR1 and CDR2 are SNHLY and FYNNEI. V was cut by 6 bases and J by 2 bases, with 10 bases left in between. The DNA for the CDR3 is TGTGCCAGCAGAGGGGGGATTAACACCGGGGAGCTGTTTTTT. It translates to CASRGGINTGELFF.

V gene TRBV10-3 combines with J gene TRBJ2-7; 11 positions agree with TRBD1. The CDR3 spans 14 residues. Germline V gene sequence: CDR1 ENHRY, CDR2 SYGVKD. The V gene end was trimmed by 4 bases and the J gene end by 9 bases; junction bases not matched to a gene: 8. CDR3 DNA: TGTGCCATCAGTGTAGGGACAGGGGGAGAGGGGCAGTACTTC. Encoded protein: CAISVGTGGEGQYF.

The chain uses TRBV11-2 and TRBJ2-7, with 9 nucleotides matching TRBD1. The CDR3 covers 15 residues. Germline-derived CDR1 and CDR2 are SGHAT and FQNNGV. The trim removed 3 bases at V and 2 bases at J, leaving 5 bases unmatched. CDR3 bases: TGTGCCAGCAGCTTTGGACAGGGGCGGACCTACGAGCAGTACTTC. Its translation is CASSFGQGRTYEQYF.

This clone was seen only a few times. The rearrangement links TRBV19 to TRBJ1-2; TRBD1 matches 8 bases. The CDR3 has 15 amino acids. J lost 5 bases, V lost 4 bases, and 9 bases had no gene match. Germline CDR1 reads LNHDA; CDR2 reads SQIVND (reference sequence). The CDR3 DNA reads TGTGCCAGTAGTAGGGAACCGGGACAGGCATATGGCTACACCTTC. This sequence encodes CASSREPGQAYGYTF.

The chain joins TRBV19 to TRBJ2-7; no firm D call. V gave up 4 bases and J gave up 4 bases, with 5 bases separating them. Germline V gene lookup returns CDR1 LNHDA and CDR2 SQIVND (reference sequence). The CDR3 spans 11 residues. CDR3 in DNA: TGTGCCAGTAGTACCGAGTACGAGCAGTACTTC. It translates to CASSTEYEQYF. The full variable domain, in which reference TRBV19 and TRBJ2-7 provide the parts outside the CDR3, is DGGITQSPKYLFRKEGQNVTLSCEQNLNHDAMYWYRQDPGQGLRLIYYSQIVNDFQKGDIAEGYSVSREKKESFPLTVTSAQKNPTAFYLCASSTEYEQYFGPGTRLTVT.

CDR3: CAIRSSGGRQETQYF. The CDR3 region has the DNA TGTGCCATCAGAAGTAGCGGGGGCCGGCAAGAGACCCAGTACTTC. This chain joins TRBV10-3 and TRBJ2-5; 9 bases align to TRBD2. The germline V gene encodes CDR1 ENHRY and CDR2 SYGVKD. V dropped 6 bases and J dropped 2; count of bases not matched to a gene: 7. The CDR3 is 15 amino acids.

This chain connects TRBV7-9 to TRBJ1-5, with a possible D match to TRBD1 (5 bases). The germline V gene has CDR1 SEHNR and CDR2 FQNEAQ (reference sequence). Trimming pared 5 bases from V and 2 bases from J, leaving 13 bases between. The CDR3 covers 15 residues. Written as DNA, the CDR3 is TGTGCCAGCAGCAATTCATGGGGGGGCAATCAGCCCCAGCATTTT. As protein: CASSNSWGGNQPQHF.

V gene TRBV6-5 combines with J gene TRBJ2-2; TRBD1 matches 8 bases. V was pared by 6 bases and J by 4 bases, with 7 bases of the junction left unmatched. The CDR3 sequence is 15 residues long. Germline lookup yields CDR1 MNHEY and CDR2 SVGAGI. The CDR3, as DNA: TGTGCCAGCAGCCAGGGACAGGCCAGCACCGGGGAGCTGTTTTTT. Translating it yields CASSQGQASTGELFF.

CDR3 sequence: CASTPQGMNTEAFF. The CDR3 DNA reads as TGTGCCAGCACCCCGCAGGGCATGAACACTGAAGCTTTCTTT. The chain uses TRBV6-6 and TRBJ1-1, with D possibly matching TRBD1 (5 bases). CDR3 length: 14 amino acids. CDR1 MNHNY and CDR2 SVGAGI come from the germline V gene (reference sequence). Trimming took off 7 bases at V and 0 bases at J, with 12 bases between the two ends.

The rearrangement uses TRBV30 and TRBJ1-5; D not certain. Germline V gene data show CDR1 as GTSNPN and CDR2 as SVGIG (reference sequence). V was trimmed by 1 base and J by 7 bases, leaving 11 bases between them. CDR3 size: 13 residues. In DNA form, the CDR3 reads TGTGCCTGGAGTGGTAGTGGCCCCCAGCCCCAGCATTTT. It specifies CAWSGSGPQPQHF.